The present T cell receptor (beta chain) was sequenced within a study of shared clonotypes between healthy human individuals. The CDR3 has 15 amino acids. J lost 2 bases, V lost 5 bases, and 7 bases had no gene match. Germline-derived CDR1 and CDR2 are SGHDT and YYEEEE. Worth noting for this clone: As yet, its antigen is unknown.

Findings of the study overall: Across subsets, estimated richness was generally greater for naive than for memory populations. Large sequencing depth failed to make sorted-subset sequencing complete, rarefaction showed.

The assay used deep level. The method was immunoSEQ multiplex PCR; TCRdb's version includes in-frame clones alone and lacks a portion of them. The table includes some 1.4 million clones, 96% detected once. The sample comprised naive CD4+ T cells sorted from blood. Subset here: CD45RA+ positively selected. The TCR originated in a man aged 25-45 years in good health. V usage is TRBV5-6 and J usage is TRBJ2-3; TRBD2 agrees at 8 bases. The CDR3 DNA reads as TGTGCCAGCAGTCCGGGGGGGAGCGTCACAGATACGCAGTATTTT. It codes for CASSPGGSVTDTQYF.